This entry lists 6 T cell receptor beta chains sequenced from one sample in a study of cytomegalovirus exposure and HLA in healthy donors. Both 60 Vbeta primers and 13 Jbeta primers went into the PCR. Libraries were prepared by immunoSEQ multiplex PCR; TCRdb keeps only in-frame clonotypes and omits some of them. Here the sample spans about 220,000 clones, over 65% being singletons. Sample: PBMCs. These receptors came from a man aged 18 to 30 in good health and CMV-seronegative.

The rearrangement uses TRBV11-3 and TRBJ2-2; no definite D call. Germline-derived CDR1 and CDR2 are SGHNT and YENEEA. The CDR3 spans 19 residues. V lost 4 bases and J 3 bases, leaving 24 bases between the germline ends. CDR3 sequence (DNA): TGTGCCAGCAGCTCCCGACCCCCGCACTCTGACATGTACACCGGGGAGCTGTTTTTT. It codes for CASSSRPPHSDMYTGELFF. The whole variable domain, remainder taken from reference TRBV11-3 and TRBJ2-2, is EAGVVQSPRYKIIEKKQPVAFWCNPISGHNTLYWYLQNLGQGPELLIRYENEEAVDDSQLPKDRFSAERLKGVDSTLKIQPAELGDSAVYLCASSSRPPHSDMYTGELFFGEGSRLTVL.

CDR3 region: CASSLGLADYNEQFF. CDR3 in DNA: TGTGCCAGCAGCTTAGGACTAGCGGATTACAATGAGCAGTTCTTC. The gene calls are TRBV7-9 and TRBJ2-1, with 9 bases identical to TRBD2. The CDR3 loop spans 15 amino acids. Germline assignment: CDR1 SEHNR and CDR2 FQNEAQ (reference sequence). V lost 1 base, J lost 4 bases, and 2 bases stayed unmatched.

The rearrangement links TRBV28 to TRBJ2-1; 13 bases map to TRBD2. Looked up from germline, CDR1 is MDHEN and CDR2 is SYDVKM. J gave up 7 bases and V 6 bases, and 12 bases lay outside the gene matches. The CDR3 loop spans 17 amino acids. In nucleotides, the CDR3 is TGTGCCAGCAGCCCCACTAGCGGGAGGGCTCCTAGGAATGAGCAGTTCTTC. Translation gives CASSPTSGRAPRNEQFF.

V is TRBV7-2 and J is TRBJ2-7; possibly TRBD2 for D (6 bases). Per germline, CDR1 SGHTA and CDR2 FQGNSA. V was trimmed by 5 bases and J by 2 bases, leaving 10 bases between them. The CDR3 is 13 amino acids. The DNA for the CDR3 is TGTGCCAGCAGCCCCGGGGGACCCTACGAGCAGTACTTC. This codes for CASSPGGPYEQYF.

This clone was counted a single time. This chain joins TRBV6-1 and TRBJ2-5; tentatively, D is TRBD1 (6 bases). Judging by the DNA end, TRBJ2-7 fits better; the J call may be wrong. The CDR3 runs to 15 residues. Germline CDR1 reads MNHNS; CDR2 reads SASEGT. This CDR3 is CASSEGQGRSYEQYF. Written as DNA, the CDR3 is TGTGCCAGCAGTGAGGGGCAGGGGCGATCCTACGAGCAGTACTTC.

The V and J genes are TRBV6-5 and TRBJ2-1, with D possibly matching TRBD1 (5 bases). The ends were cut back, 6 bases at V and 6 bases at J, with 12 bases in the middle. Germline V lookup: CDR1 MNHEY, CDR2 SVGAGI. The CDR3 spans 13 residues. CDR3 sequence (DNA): TGTGCCAGCAGCTCCGATAGGGGCAATGAGCAGTTCTTC. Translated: CASSSDRGNEQFF.